These 7 T cell receptor beta chains came from one sample sequenced in a study of blood T cells in healthy people across ages. A J-beta primer mix and a sample-barcoded 5' primer were used in a second PCR of roughly 6 to 12 cycles. TCRdb re-called the 5' RACE reads through MiXCR, storing one row per CDR3 protein. The sample holds over 600,000 distinct CDR3 sequences, around 43% seen once. Sample: blood. Receptor source: a man at least 80 years old in good health.

The chain has TRBV7-2 and TRBJ2-5; D gene ambiguous. Germline V gene sequence: CDR1 SGHTA, CDR2 FQGNSA. This CDR3 has 13 amino acids. With 4 bases removed from V and 11 bases from J, the gap between germline ends came to 17 bases. CDR3 residues: CASSSDRRLGQYF. The CDR3 region has the DNA TGTGCCAGCAGCTCGGATCGGCGGCTTGGGCAGTACTTC.

About this clonotype: A much larger clone lies a single base off, so this may be a read error. This chain links TRBV20-1 with TRBJ2-1, with 11 positions matching TRBD2. CDR1 is DFQATT, CDR2 SNEGSKA, per germline (reference sequence). V gave up 5 bases and J gave up 7 bases; unmatched junction bases: 10. The CDR3 spans 15 residues. The CDR3 nucleotides read TGCAGTGCTCAGGGATGGGCTAGCGGGAGGAATGAGCAGTTCTTC. Translation: CSAQGWASGRNEQFF.

The sample holds a few counts of this clonotype. The rearrangement uses TRBV29-1 and TRBJ1-2, with 7 bases fitting TRBD1. Germline CDR1 is SQVTM and CDR2 is ANQGSEA. V shed 6 bases and J 5 bases; nucleotides not matched to a gene: 6. CDR3 size: 12 residues. CDR3: CSVKTGEYGYTF. As DNA, the CDR3 is TGCAGCGTAAAAACAGGGGAATATGGCTACACCTTC.

This clonotype was found once. One base away lies a much larger clone, so this may be a sequencing read error. The chain carries TRBV29-1 and TRBJ2-1; TRBD2 aligns across 9 bases. CDR3 size: 13 residues. Germline loops: CDR1 SQVTM, CDR2 ANQGSEA. The V segment lost 4 bases and the J segment 13 bases; nucleotides outside the gene matches: 11. CDR3 in DNA: TGCAGCGTTGGCGGGGGGGGCCTGGAGACCCAGTTCTTC. Protein product: CSVGGGGLETQFF.

This clonotype occurred many times. J is TRBJ2-4 and V is TRBV10-3; TRBD1 aligns across 9 bases. The junction had 3 bases not matched to a gene; V was cut back by 8 bases and J by 4 bases. The CDR3 runs to 13 residues. The germline V gene encodes CDR1 ENHRY and CDR2 SYGVKD. CDR3 DNA sequence: TGTGCCATCTTAGACAGGGGGAAAAACATTCAGTACTTC. Amino acid sequence: CAILDRGKNIQYF.

At least ten counts were recorded for this clonotype. The chain is built from TRBV20-1 and TRBJ2-1; perhaps TRBD2 as D (6 bases). Deletions cut 3 bases from V and 6 bases from J, with 18 bases between. Germline V lookup: CDR1 DFQATT, CDR2 SNEGSKA (reference sequence). This CDR3 comprises 15 residues. CDR3 amino acids: CSASNLLAGFNEQFF. DNA of the CDR3: TGCAGTGCTAGCAATCTTCTTGCGGGATTCAATGAGCAGTTCTTC.

The chain has TRBV5-6 and TRBJ2-1; no firm D call. The V end lost 0 bases, the J end lost 0 bases, and 7 bases lay between the germline ends. Looked up from germline, CDR1 is SGHDT and CDR2 is YYEEEE. CDR3 size: 15 residues. CDR3 amino acids: CASSLDPSSYNEQFF. For the CDR3, the DNA is TGTGCCAGCAGCTTGGACCCGAGCTCCTACAATGAGCAGTTCTTC.